Detailed here is one T cell receptor beta chain. This clone appeared a single time. The antigen it recognizes is unknown. No base quality values were provided; no much bigger clone lies one nucleotide off. This sample is drawn from a study of blood T cell repertoires in COVID-19 (dated by TCRdb to the early 2020s). Describing the broader study: Collaborator samples came from the United States, Italy and Spain and covered acute and convalescent phases of COVID-19. The repertoires were released in a freely available public database intended as a resource for research on the immune response to SARS-CoV-2. Samples came from the ongoing ImmuneRACE study (first 160 participants) plus 1,254 subjects from 6 global collaborators. A de-identified subject ID, COVID-19 status, age in years and sex were almost always included in the sample metadata. The prospective study material was composed of cDNA or gDNA derived from T cells, B-cell-depleted T cells, or PBMCs. Where HLA class I and class II types were available, the types were taken from metadata supplied by the sample provider, not from assay-based typing. Deeply sampled blood TCRbeta repertoires from subjects exposed to, actively infected with, or recovered from COVID-19 were included in the dataset.

The immunoSEQ Assay, a bias-controlled multiplex PCR, was used to amplify TCRbeta CDR3 regions from genomic DNA. The study's own analysis went as follows. Within the assay, amplification of reference gene primers was used to estimate how many nucleated cells each sample contained. To quantify the absolute abundance of each unique TCRbeta CDR3 rearrangement, sequence reads were collapsed and filtered. Productive Simpson clonality was computed per sample as the square root of Simpson's diversity index over productive rearrangements. TCRdb carries this immuneACCESS record with in-frame sequences only. Its versions omit some clonotypes, under half of them owing to an unresolved V gene in the studies checked, with the rest unexplained. Clonal size and the V and J genes are those of that table, whereas D and trimming came from the DNA. In all, the sample holds fewer than 110,000 clones, and 84% of those were seen once. The biggest ten clones account for 12% of the sample.

The germline V gene (reference sequence) supplies CDR1 SGHNT and CDR2 YYREEE. The germline V and J ends show losses of 0 bases and 9 bases respectively, and no gene match explains 9 bases of the junction. The CDR3 has 15 amino acids, counting the end cysteine and phenylalanine. Only the CDR3 portion is preserved as DNA: 45 bases, with reading frame beginning at the first base. General conclusions and limits of the study: Clinical and demographic metadata were provided uncurated, with the amount varying by source and participant.

Each collaborating institution followed its own protocols to collect whole blood in K2EDTA tubes. For TCRbeta analysis, collaborators shipped samples as frozen whole blood, isolated PBMCs, or DNA extracted from either of those sample types. The chain employs TRBV5-4 and TRBJ2-1; 7 bases in between match TRBD2. Sequencing used peripheral blood. The sequence derives from a human donor in a cohort sampled during active COVID-19. The bases read TGTGCCAGCAGCTTGGGGCGGGGGAATGACGGTGAGCAGTTCTTC. This yields the protein CASSLGRGNDGEQFF. Full variable domain (CDR3 extended with the reference TRBV5-4 and TRBJ2-1 proteins): ETGVTQSPTHLIKTRGQQVTLRCSSQSGHNTVSWYQQALGQGPQFIFQYYREEENGRGNFPPRFSGLQFPNYSSELNVNALELDDSALYLCASSLGRGNDGEQFFGPGTRLTVL.